The rows below give T cell receptor beta chains drawn from one sample of a study of neurological immune-mediated disorders. Each CDR3 protein is one row after TCRdb ran MiXCR on the 5' RACE reads. The table shows tens of thousands of distinct CDR3 sequences, with 10% to 13% occurring only once. The sequenced sample was PBMCs. The receptors here all came from a man aged 35 to 55 in good health. Both conserved end residues are part of each CDR3. Fields, in order: CDR3 protein, V gene, J gene.

CDR3: CSISFGTSGNTIYF; V: TRBV29-1; J: TRBJ1-3
CDR3: CASSLSSPSSYNEQFF; V: TRBV28; J: TRBJ2-1
CDR3: CAGKKRGEAYEQYF; V: TRBV6-1; J: TRBJ2-7
CDR3: CSARHNREGQPQHF; V: TRBV20-1; J: TRBJ1-5
CDR3: CSARDRVMFKNIQYF; V: TRBV20-1; J: TRBJ2-4
CDR3: CASSEGINQPQHF; V: TRBV7-3; J: TRBJ1-5
CDR3: CAISESRRTAAYEQYF; V: TRBV10-3; J: TRBJ2-7
CDR3: CSATTGTSEPYLYNEQFF; V: TRBV20-1; J: TRBJ2-1
CDR3: CASSLIGLVVVGEQFF; V: TRBV7-2; J: TRBJ2-1
CDR3: CSAPTSGGKETQYF; V: TRBV20-1; J: TRBJ2-5
CDR3: CASSMTGRAPSGNTIYF; V: TRBV12-3/TRBV12-4; J: TRBJ1-3
CDR3: CASSFRETNYGYTF; V: TRBV7-2; J: TRBJ1-2
CDR3: CASREAGGGDEQFF; V: TRBV6-4; J: TRBJ2-1
CDR3: CASSYVQGVAYEQYF; V: TRBV6-5; J: TRBJ2-7
CDR3: CSARYGNTEAFF; V: TRBV20-1; J: TRBJ1-1
CDR3: CASRDYTEAFF; V: TRBV19; J: TRBJ1-1
CDR3: CASARAGVDNEQFF; V: TRBV5-1; J: TRBJ2-1
CDR3: CASSPGTVASGELFF; V: TRBV5-6; J: TRBJ2-2
CDR3: CSARGMGDMNTEALF; V: TRBV20-1; J: TRBJ1-1
CDR3: CASSFLSGLLGAEQYF; V: TRBV7-9; J: TRBJ2-7
CDR3: CSVKYGTSGSDEQFF; V: TRBV29-1; J: TRBJ2-1
CDR3: CASSPPRGGELFF; V: TRBV5-1; J: TRBJ2-2
CDR3: CASSATEGYTF; V: TRBV7-9; J: TRBJ1-2
CDR3: CATSGGFQETQYF; V: TRBV15; J: TRBJ2-5
CDR3: CASSYLPGGGGDTQYF; V: TRBV28; J: TRBJ2-3
CDR3: CASSQGFGYTF; V: TRBV4-1; J: TRBJ1-2
CDR3: CASSPGWGEDYNEQFF; V: TRBV5-1; J: TRBJ2-1
CDR3: CASSPQGANLNTEAFF; V: TRBV18; J: TRBJ1-1
CDR3: CASSYGTGGGEQYF; V: TRBV28; J: TRBJ2-7
CDR3: CASSLRLATYEQYF; V: TRBV5-5; J: TRBJ2-7
CDR3: CASSARGRDTQYF; V: TRBV6-5; J: TRBJ2-3
CDR3: CASSPGLGEQETQYF; V: TRBV6-2/TRBV6-3; J: TRBJ2-5
CDR3: CASSHRSSYNEQFF; V: TRBV5-1; J: TRBJ2-1
CDR3: CSVDQGGSYNEQFF; V: TRBV29-1; J: TRBJ2-1
CDR3: CASSPGLAGVSSYNEQFF; V: TRBV28; J: TRBJ2-1
CDR3: CASIKDSASGNTIYF; V: TRBV6-5; J: TRBJ1-3
CDR3: CASTWGDRGRLTSF; V: TRBV7-9; J: TRBJ2-7
CDR3: CSVARIDTDTQYF; V: TRBV29-1; J: TRBJ2-3